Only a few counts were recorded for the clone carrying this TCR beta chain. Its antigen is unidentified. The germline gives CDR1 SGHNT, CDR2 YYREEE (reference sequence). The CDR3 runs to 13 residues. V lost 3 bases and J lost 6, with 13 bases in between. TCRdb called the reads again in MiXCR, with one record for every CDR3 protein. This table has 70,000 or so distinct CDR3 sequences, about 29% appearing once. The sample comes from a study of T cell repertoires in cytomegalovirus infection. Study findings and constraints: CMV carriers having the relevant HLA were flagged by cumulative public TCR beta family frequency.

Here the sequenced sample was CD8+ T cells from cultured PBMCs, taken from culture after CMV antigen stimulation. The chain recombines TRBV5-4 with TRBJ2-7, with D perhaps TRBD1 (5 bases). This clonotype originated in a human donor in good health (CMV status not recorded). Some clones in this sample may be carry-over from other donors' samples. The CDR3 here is CASSYEQVSEQYF. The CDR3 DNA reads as TGTGCCAGCAGCTACGAACAGGTTTCCGAGCAGTACTTC.